This T cell receptor (beta chain) was recorded in a study of beta chain features in type 1 diabetes. Expressed TCRB transcripts got sequenced, as all isolated RNA was reverse transcribed. Assay: immunoSEQ multiplex PCR; the TCRdb copy retains only in-frame clones and omits some. The table lists 200,000 to 250,000 clones, around 9.9% of them singletons. Turning to this clone: Its cognate antigen is unknown.

This CDR3 is 16 amino acids long. CDR1 and CDR2 from the germline V gene are LNHNV and YYDKDF (reference sequence). After removal of 1 base from V and 4 bases from J, the junction contained 5 bases not matched to a gene. Regarding the study as a whole: The naive, central memory and Treg TCRB repertoires looked more alike in patients than they did in healthy donors.

The sequence came from a man younger than 35 in good health. Sequencing was done on a sample of central memory CD4+ T cells from blood. This chain joins TRBV15 and TRBJ1-5; 9 positions match TRBD1. The CDR3 is CATSRVYGTGNQPQHF. Here the CDR3 DNA reads TGTGCCACCAGCAGAGTGTACGGGACAGGGAATCAGCCCCAGCATTTT. The full variable domain, rest sourced from reference TRBV15 and TRBJ1-5, is DAMVIQNPRYQVTQFGKPVTLSCSQTLNHNVMYWYQQKSSQAPKLLFHYYDKDFNNEADTPDNFQSRRPNTSFCFLDIRSPGLGDTAMYLCATSRVYGTGNQPQHFGDGTRLSIL.